This TCR beta chain comes out of a study of shared clonotypes between healthy human individuals. Study overall: The study used three CD4 naive, three CD4 memory, two CD8 naive and one CD8 memory plate per donor.

Comment on this clone: Its antigen is undetermined.

V lost 3 bases and J 7 bases, leaving 10 bases between the germline ends. Per germline, CDR1 MGHRA and CDR2 YSYEKL. There are 14 residues in the CDR3. General study results and limits: Having only a few donors restricted how much genetic and exposure-history diversity was captured.

Investigators divided CD4+ cells into CD45RA+ naive and CD45RA-negative memory subsets. Profiling relied on immunoSEQ multiplex PCR, and the TCRdb table lists in-frame clones only, not all of them. The sample includes about 2.3 million clones, about 92% of them seen just once. The gene calls are TRBV4-1 and TRBJ1-6; D uncertain. The source is a young man in good health. Some clones in this sample may be carry-over from other donors' samples. What was sequenced was naive CD4+ T cells from PBMCs. Stated subset: CD45RA+ positively selected. The CDR3 nucleotides read TGCGCCAGCAGCCACCCCGCATCGAATTCACCCCTCCACTTT. It codes for CASSHPASNSPLHF.